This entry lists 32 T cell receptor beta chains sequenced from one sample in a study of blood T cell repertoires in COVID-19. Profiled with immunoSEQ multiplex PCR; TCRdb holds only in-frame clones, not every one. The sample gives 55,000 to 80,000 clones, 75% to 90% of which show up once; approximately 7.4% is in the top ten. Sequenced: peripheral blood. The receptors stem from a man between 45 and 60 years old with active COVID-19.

DNA of the CDR3: TGTGCCAGCAGCTCCCACCCCTCCGCGCAAAACACCGGGGAGCTGTTTTTT. It codes for CASSSHPSAQNTGELFF. V usage is TRBV5-5 and J usage is TRBJ2-2, with D unclear. V gave up 3 bases and J gave up 2 bases, with 17 bases separating them. The CDR3 covers 17 residues. Germline V gene data show CDR1 as SGHKS and CDR2 as YYEKEE (reference sequence).

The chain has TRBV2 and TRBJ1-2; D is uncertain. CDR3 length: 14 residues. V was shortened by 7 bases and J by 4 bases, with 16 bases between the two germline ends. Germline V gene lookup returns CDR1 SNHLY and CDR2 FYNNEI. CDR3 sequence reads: CASTEIRGSYGYTF. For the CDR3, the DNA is TGTGCCAGCACTGAGATAAGAGGAAGCTATGGCTACACCTTC.

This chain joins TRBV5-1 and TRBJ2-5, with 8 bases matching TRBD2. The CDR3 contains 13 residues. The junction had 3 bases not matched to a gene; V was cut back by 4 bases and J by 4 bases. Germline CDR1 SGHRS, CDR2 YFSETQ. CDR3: CASSPAGVETQYF. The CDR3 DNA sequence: TGCGCCAGCAGCCCAGCGGGGGTAGAGACCCAGTACTTC.

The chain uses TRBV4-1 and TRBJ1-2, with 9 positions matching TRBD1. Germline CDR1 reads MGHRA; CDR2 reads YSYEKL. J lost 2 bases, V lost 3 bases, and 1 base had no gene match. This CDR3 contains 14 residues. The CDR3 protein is CASSHGTGNYGYTF. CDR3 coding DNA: TGCGCCAGCAGCCACGGGACAGGGAACTATGGCTACACCTTC.

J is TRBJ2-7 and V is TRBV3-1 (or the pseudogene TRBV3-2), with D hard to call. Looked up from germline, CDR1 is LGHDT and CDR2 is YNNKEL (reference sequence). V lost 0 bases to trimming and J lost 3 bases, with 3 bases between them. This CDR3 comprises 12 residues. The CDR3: CASSQDRYEQYF. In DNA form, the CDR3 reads TGTGCCAGCAGCCAAGACCGCTACGAGCAGTACTTC.

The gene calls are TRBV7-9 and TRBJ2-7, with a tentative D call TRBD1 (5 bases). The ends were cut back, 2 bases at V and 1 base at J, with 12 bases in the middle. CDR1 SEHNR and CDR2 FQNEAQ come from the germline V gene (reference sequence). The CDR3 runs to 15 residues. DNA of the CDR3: TGTGCCAGCAGCTTAAACGCAGGGATGTCCTACGAGCAGTACTTC. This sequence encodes CASSLNAGMSYEQYF.

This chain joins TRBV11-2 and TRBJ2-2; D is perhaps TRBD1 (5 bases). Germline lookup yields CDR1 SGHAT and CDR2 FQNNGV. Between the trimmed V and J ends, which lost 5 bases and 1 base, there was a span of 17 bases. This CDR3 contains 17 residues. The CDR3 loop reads CASSPLRHQGNTGELFF. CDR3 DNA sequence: TGTGCCAGCAGCCCCCTGCGACACCAGGGGAACACCGGGGAGCTGTTTTTT. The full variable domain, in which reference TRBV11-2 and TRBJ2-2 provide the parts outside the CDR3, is EAGVAQSPRYKIIEKRQSVAFWCNPISGHATLYWYQQILGQGPKLLIQFQNNGVVDDSQLPKDRFSAERLKGVDSTLKIQPAKLEDSAVYLCASSPLRHQGNTGELFFGEGSRLTVL.

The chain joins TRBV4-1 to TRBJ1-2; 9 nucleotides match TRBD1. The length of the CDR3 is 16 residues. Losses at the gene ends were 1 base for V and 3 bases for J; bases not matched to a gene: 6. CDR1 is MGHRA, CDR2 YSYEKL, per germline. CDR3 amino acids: CASSQATRQGDYGYTF. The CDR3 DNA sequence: TGCGCCAGCAGCCAAGCAACTAGACAGGGGGACTATGGCTACACCTTC.

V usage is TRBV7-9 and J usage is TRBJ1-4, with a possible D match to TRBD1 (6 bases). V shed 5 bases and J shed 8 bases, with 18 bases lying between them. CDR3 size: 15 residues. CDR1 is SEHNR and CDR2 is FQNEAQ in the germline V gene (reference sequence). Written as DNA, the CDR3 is TGTGCCAGCAGCGTCCGACAGGCCCATGGGGAAAAACTGTTTTTT. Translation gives CASSVRQAHGEKLFF.

The DNA for the CDR3 is TGTGCCAGCAGCTCACACTCCAGGTACGAGCAGTACTTC. It codes for CASSSHSRYEQYF. This chain uses TRBV5-7 with TRBJ2-7, with no clear D. TRBV5-7 is designated an ORF whose function remains uncertain. Trimming cost V 3 bases and J 4 bases, with 11 bases left between them. CDR3 size: 13 residues.

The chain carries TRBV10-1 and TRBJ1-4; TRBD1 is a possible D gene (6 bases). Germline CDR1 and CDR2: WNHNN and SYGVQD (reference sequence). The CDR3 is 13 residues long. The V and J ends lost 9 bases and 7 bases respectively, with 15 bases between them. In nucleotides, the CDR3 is TGCGCCAGTTCAGGGGAGATTGGTGAAAAACTGTTTTTT. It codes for CASSGEIGEKLFF.

The CDR3 region is CASSFRQGHTEAFF. CDR3 DNA: TGTGCCAGCAGCTTTAGACAGGGCCACACTGAAGCTTTCTTT. This chain joins TRBV7-2 and TRBJ1-1; TRBD1 matches 7 bases. The CDR3 is made up of 14 amino acids. The germline V gene has CDR1 SGHTA and CDR2 FQGNSA. V trimming: 3 bases; J trimming: 3 bases; junction bases outside the gene matches: 4. The whole variable domain, filled in from reference TRBV7-2 and TRBJ1-1, reads GAGVSQSPSNKVTEKGKDVELRCDPISGHTALYWYRQSLGQGLEFLIYFQGNSAPDKSGLPSDRFSAERTGGSVSTLTIQRTQQEDSAVYLCASSFRQGHTEAFFGQGTRLTVV.

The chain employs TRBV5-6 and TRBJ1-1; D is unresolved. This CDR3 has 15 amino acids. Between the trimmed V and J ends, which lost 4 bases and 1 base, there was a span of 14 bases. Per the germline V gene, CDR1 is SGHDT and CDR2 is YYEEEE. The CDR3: CASSPLYTSNTEAFF. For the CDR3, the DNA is TGTGCCAGCAGCCCACTATACACGTCGAACACTGAAGCTTTCTTT. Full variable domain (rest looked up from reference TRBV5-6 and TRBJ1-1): DAGVTQSPTHLIKTRGQQVTLRCSPKSGHDTVSWYQQALGQGPQFIFQYYEEEERQRGNFPDRFSGHQFPNYSSELNVNALLLGDSALYLCASSPLYTSNTEAFFGQGTRLTVV.

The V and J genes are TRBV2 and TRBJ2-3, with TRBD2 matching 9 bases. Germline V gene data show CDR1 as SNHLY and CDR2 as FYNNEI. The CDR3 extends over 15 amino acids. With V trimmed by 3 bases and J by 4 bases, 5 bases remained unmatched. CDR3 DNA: TGTGCCAGCAGTGACCTAGCGGGGTCAGCAGATACGCAGTATTTT. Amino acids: CASSDLAGSADTQYF.

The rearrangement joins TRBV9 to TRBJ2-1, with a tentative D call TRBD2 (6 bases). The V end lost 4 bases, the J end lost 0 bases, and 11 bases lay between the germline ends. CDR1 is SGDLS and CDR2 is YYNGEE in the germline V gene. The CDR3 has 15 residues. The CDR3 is CASSPGGSSYNEQFF. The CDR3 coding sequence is TGTGCCAGCAGCCCCGGGGGAAGCTCCTACAATGAGCAGTTCTTC. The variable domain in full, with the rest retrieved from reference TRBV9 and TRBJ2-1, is DSGVTQTPKHLITATGQRVTLRCSPRSGDLSVYWYQQSLDQGLQFLIQYYNGEERAKGNILERFSAQQFPDLHSELNLSSLELGDSALYFCASSPGGSSYNEQFFGPGTRLTVL.

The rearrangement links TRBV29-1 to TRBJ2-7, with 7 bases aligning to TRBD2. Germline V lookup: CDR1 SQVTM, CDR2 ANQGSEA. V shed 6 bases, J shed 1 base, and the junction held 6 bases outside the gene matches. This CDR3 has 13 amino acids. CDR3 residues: CSVSGAGSYEQYF. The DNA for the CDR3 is TGCAGCGTGAGCGGGGCCGGATCCTACGAGCAGTACTTC.

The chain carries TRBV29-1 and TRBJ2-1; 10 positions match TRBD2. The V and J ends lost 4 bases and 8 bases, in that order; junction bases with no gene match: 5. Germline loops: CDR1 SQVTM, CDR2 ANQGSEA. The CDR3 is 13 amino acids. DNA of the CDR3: TGCAGCGTTGGGGCTAGCGGGGGTTATGAGCAGTTCTTC. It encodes CSVGASGGYEQFF.

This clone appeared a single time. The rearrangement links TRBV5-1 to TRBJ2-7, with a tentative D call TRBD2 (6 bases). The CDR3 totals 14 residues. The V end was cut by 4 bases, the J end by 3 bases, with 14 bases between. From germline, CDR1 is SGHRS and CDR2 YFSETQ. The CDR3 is CASSPVGLSYEQYF. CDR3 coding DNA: TGCGCCAGCAGCCCTGTGGGACTTAGCTACGAGCAGTACTTC.

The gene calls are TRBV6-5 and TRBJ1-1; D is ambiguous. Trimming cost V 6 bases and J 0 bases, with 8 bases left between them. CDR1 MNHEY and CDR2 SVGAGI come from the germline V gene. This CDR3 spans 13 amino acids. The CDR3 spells CASSQVVNTEAFF. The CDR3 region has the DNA TGTGCCAGCAGCCAAGTAGTGAACACTGAAGCTTTCTTT.

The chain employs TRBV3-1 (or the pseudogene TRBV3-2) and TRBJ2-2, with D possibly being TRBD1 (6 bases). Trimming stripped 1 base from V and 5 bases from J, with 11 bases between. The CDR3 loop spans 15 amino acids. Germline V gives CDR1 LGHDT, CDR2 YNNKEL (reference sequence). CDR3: CASSQARGLTGELFF. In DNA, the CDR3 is TGTGCCAGCAGCCAAGCCAGGGGTTTGACCGGGGAGCTGTTTTTT.

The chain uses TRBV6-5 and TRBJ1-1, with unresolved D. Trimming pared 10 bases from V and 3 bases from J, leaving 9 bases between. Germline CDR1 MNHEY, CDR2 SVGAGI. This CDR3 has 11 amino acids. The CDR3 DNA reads TGTGCCACCAGGTCTTACACTGAAGCTTTCTTT. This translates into CATRSYTEAFF.

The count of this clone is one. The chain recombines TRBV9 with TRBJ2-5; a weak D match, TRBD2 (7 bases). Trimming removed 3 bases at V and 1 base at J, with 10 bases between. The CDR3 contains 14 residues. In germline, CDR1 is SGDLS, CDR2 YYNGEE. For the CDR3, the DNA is TGTGCCAGCAGCGGCGGGGGCCTCCAAGAGACCCAGTACTTC. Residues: CASSGGGLQETQYF.

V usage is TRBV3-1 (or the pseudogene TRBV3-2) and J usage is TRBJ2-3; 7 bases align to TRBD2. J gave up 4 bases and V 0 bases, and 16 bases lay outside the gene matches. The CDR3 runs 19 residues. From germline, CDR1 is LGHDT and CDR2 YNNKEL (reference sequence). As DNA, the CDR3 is TGTGCCAGCAGCCAAGACGGAGGGGTCTCGCGGGGAGGGCCAGATACGCAGTATTTT. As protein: CASSQDGGVSRGGPDTQYF.

The chain's CDR3 is CASSSGLSSTFF. The DNA for the CDR3 is TGCGCCAGCAGCTCGGGACTTTCATCGACGTTCTTC. The chain links TRBV5-1 to TRBJ2-1, with D perhaps TRBD2 (6 bases). The CDR3 sequence is 12 residues long. The germline V gene encodes CDR1 SGHRS and CDR2 YFSETQ. V lost 3 bases to trimming and J lost 15 bases, with 16 bases between them. Drawing the rest from reference TRBV5-1 and TRBJ2-1, the complete variable domain is KAGVTQTPRYLIKTRGQQVTLSCSPISGHRSVSWYQQTPGQGLQFLFEYFSETQRNKGNFPGRFSGRQFSNSRSEMNVSTLELGDSALYLCASSSGLSSTFFGPGTRLTVL.

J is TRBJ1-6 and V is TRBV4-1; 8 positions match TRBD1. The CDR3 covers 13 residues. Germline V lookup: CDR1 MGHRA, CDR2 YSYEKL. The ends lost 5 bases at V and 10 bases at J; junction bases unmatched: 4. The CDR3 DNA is TGCGCCAGCAGCGGTACAGGGGGGTCACCCCTCCACTTT. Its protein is CASSGTGGSPLHF.

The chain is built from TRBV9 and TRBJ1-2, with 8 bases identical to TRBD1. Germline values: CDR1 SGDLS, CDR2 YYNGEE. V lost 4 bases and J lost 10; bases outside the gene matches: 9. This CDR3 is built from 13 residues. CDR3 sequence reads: CASSPGTGRDYTF. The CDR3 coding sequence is TGTGCCAGCAGCCCAGGGACAGGCCGAGACTACACCTTC.

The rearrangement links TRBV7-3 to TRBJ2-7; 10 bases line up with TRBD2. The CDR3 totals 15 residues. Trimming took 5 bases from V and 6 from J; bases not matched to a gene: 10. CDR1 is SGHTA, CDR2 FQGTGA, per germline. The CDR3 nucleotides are TGTGCCAGCAGCCCAATAGCGGGGGGCCTTGCCGAGCAGTACTTC. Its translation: CASSPIAGGLAEQYF.

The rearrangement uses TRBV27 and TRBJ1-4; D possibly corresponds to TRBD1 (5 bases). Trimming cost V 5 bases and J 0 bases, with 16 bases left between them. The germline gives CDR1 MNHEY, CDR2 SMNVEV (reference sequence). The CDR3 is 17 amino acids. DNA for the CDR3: TGTGCCAGCAGTGGGCAGGGTAGCAAAGCAACTAATGAAAAACTGTTTTTT. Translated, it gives CASSGQGSKATNEKLFF.

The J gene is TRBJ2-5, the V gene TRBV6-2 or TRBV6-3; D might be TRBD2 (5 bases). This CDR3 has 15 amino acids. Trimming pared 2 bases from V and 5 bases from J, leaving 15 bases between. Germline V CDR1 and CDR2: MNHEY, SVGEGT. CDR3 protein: CASSYTSSERETQYF. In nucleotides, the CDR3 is TGTGCCAGCAGTTACACCAGTTCGGAGCGGGAGACCCAGTACTTC.

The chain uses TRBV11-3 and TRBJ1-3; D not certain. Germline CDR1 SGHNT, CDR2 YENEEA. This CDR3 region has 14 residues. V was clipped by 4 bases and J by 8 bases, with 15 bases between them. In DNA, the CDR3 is TGTGCCAGCAGCTCGGGCCAGCCGAGGGACACCATATATTTT. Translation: CASSSGQPRDTIYF.

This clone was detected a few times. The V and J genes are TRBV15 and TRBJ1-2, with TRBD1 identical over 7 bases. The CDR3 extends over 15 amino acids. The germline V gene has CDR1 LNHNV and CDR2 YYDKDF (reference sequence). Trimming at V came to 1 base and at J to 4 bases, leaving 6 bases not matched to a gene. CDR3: CATSRGTGGPYGYTF. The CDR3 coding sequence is TGTGCCACCAGCAGAGGGACAGGAGGTCCCTATGGCTACACCTTC.

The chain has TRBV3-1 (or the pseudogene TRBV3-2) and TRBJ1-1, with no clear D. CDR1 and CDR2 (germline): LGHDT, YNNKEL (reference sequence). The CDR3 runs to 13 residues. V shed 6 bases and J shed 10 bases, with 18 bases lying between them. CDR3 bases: TGTGCCAGCAGTGTACAGTCAAAGGTGGGAGCTTTCTTT. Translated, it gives CASSVQSKVGAFF.